This T cell receptor (beta chain) was sequenced for a study of beta chain features in type 1 diabetes. Study results and limitations: Because the template was cDNA, high-expressing cells might be over-represented.

This CDR3 is 14 amino acids long. Trimming pared 3 bases from V and 0 bases from J, leaving 7 bases between. CDR1 is KGHSH and CDR2 is LQKENI in the germline V gene. A note on this clone: The antigen is not known.

Reverse transcription of all isolated RNA meant that expressed TCRB transcripts were sequenced. Naive, central memory and regulatory T cell samples came to a mean of around 3.3 million reads. The data were produced by immunoSEQ multiplex PCR, yet TCRdb's version contains in-frame clones alone and is incomplete. The sample yields under 300,000 clones, about 26% seen once. The material sequenced was central memory CD4+ T cells from blood. The sequence derives from a young man in good health. The rearrangement joins TRBV18 to TRBJ2-3; tentative D call: TRBD2 (5 bases). CDR3 sequence (DNA): TGTGCCAGCTCACCCAGCGGAAGCACAGATACGCAGTATTTT. Its protein product is CASSPSGSTDTQYF.